What follows describes a single T cell receptor (beta chain). Its antigen remains unidentified. This specimen belongs to a study of cytomegalovirus exposure and HLA in healthy donors. Study-level findings and limits: A later analysis linked around 17,000 TCR beta sequences to HLA alleles at 0.05 false discovery rate. The authors later found HLA-associated TCR beta chains more clonally expanded than equally common others. Within a later analysis, the majority of CMV-associated TCR beta chains appeared HLA-restricted.

This CDR3 is 19 amino acids long. V was clipped by 1 base and J by 0 bases; unmatched bases: 5. Germline V CDR1 and CDR2: SGHTA, FQGNSA. 60 Vbeta and 13 Jbeta primers were used in PCR. Using immunoSEQ multiplex PCR, the repertoire was profiled, and TCRdb retains in-frame clones only, with some absent. This sample has roughly 160,000 clones; around 85% occur once, and the top ten carry about 2.5%. The chain links TRBV7-2 to TRBJ2-1, with 14 bases lining up with TRBD2. The receptor comes from a male donor in good health and CMV-seronegative. Material for sequencing was PBMCs. The CDR3 DNA is TGTGCCAGCAGCTTAGTGGGACTAGCGGGGGCGAGCTCCTACAATGAGCAGTTCTTC. Translation: CASSLVGLAGASSYNEQFF. The whole variable domain, filled in from reference TRBV7-2 and TRBJ2-1, reads GAGVSQSPSNKVTEKGKDVELRCDPISGHTALYWYRQSLGQGLEFLIYFQGNSAPDKSGLPSDRFSAERTGGSVSTLTIQRTQQEDSAVYLCASSLVGLAGASSYNEQFFGPGTRLTVL.